This entry lists 10 T cell receptor beta chains sequenced from one sample in a study of T cell responses to AZD1222 COVID-19 vaccine. Assay used: immunoSEQ multiplex PCR; TCRdb lists only in-frame clones, some missing. The sample includes more than 120,000 clones, about 90% of them seen just once. Source: peripheral blood, taken 28 days after the second AZD1222 dose. The receptors originated from an adult who received the AZD1222 COVID-19 vaccine.

This rearrangement joins TRBV27 to TRBJ1-1, with D unclear. The CDR3 loop spans 16 amino acids. Germline loops: CDR1 MNHEY, CDR2 SMNVEV (reference sequence). The germline V and J ends were trimmed by 7 bases and 1 base, with 19 bases remaining between them. The DNA of the CDR3 is TGTGCCAGCAACACCGCGGACGCCACGGAGAACACTGAAGCTTTCTTT. Amino acids: CASNTADATENTEAFF.

V is TRBV6-5 and J is TRBJ1-2; no definite D call. This CDR3 is 15 amino acids long. Germline CDR1 and CDR2: MNHEY and SVGAGI. Trimming left V 0 bases short and J 7 bases short, with 15 bases between. This CDR3 reads CASSYSRSRSGGYTF. For the CDR3, the DNA is TGTGCCAGCAGTTACTCGAGAAGCAGAAGCGGTGGCTACACCTTC.

The chain recombines TRBV11-2 with TRBJ2-6, with D unclear. The V end lost 3 bases, the J end lost 2 bases, and 8 bases lay between the germline ends. The germline gives CDR1 SGHAT, CDR2 FQNNGV. This CDR3 contains 15 residues. In DNA, the CDR3 is TGTGCCAGCAGCTTGATGTCTGCTGGGGCCAACGTCCTGACTTTC. Amino acids: CASSLMSAGANVLTF.

V and J are TRBV18 and TRBJ2-7; D is perhaps TRBD1 (5 bases). CDR1 is KGHSH, CDR2 LQKENI, per germline. The CDR3 contains 14 residues. Trimming shortened V by 4 bases and J by 0 bases, and 10 bases separated the two germline ends. The CDR3 protein is CASSRPTDSYEQYF. CDR3 nucleotides: TGTGCCAGCTCACGACCGACAGACTCCTACGAGCAGTACTTC.

The rearrangement uses TRBV5-8 and TRBJ2-1; 9 positions agree with TRBD1. The germline V gene encodes CDR1 SGHTS and CDR2 YDEGEE. The CDR3 totals 18 residues. J gave up 1 base and V 0 bases, and 8 bases lay outside the gene matches. The CDR3 nucleotides are TGTGCCAGCAGCTTGGAGTGGGGACAGGGTGGTTCCTACAATGAGCAGTTCTTC. Translated, it gives CASSLEWGQGGSYNEQFF.

Written as DNA, the CDR3 is TGCGCCAGCACCGCCGGAGGGGAGTATAATTCACCCCTCCACTTT. It translates to CASTAGGEYNSPLHF. This chain connects TRBV5-1 to TRBJ1-6; D is perhaps TRBD1 (5 bases). V lost 6 bases and J 4 bases, leaving 14 bases between the germline ends. The CDR3 has 15 residues. The germline V gene has CDR1 SGHRS and CDR2 YFSETQ.

This clone was observed a single time. For the CDR3, the DNA is TGCGCCAGCAGCCCCCCAGGGGGCACTGAAGCTTTCTTT. It encodes CASSPPGGTEAFF. This sequence joins TRBV5-1 and TRBJ1-1; TRBD1 aligns across 7 bases. CDR1 SGHRS and CDR2 YFSETQ come from the germline V gene. This CDR3 is 13 amino acids long. The junction had 4 bases not matched to a gene; V was cut back by 4 bases and J by 4 bases.

This clone was seen a single time. The rearrangement joins TRBV7-9 to TRBJ2-7; D might be TRBD1 (6 bases). CDR1 and CDR2 (germline): SEHNR, FQNEAQ (reference sequence). This CDR3 is 12 amino acids long. V was shortened by 9 bases and J by 5 bases, with 14 bases between the two germline ends. Written as DNA, the CDR3 is TGTGCCAGTCAGGGGATAACCGACGAGCAGTACGTC. It is translated as CASQGITDEQYV.

The chain employs TRBV19 and TRBJ1-2; a weak D match, TRBD1 (5 bases). The germline V gene encodes CDR1 LNHDA and CDR2 SQIVND (reference sequence). V lost 4 bases to trimming and J lost 7 bases, with 13 bases between them. This CDR3 contains 13 residues. Here the CDR3 reads CASSTSGPLGYTF. The DNA for the CDR3 is TGTGCCAGTAGTACCTCGGGACCCCTTGGCTACACCTTC.

This chain connects TRBV30 to TRBJ2-1; 12 positions agree with TRBD2. Germline CDR1 and CDR2: GTSNPN and SVGIG (reference sequence). The V gene end was trimmed by 0 bases and the J gene end by 7 bases; junction bases not matched to a gene: 4. This CDR3 is 15 amino acids long. The DNA of the CDR3 is TGTGCCTGGAGTGTAACTAGCGGGGGGTGGAATGAGCAGTTCTTC. It codes for CAWSVTSGGWNEQFF.